This entry lists 8 T cell receptor beta chains sequenced from one sample in a study of cytomegalovirus exposure and HLA in healthy donors. In the PCR, 60 Vbeta and 13 Jbeta primers were used. Clones were sequenced by immunoSEQ multiplex PCR, and TCRdb holds only the in-frame ones, with some missing. The profile shows approximately 130,000 clones, approximately 80% of them singletons. Sequencing was carried out using PBMCs. These receptors all stem from a man in his fifties or sixties in good health and CMV-seronegative.

CDR3 protein: CAISESAGVGNTIYF. For the CDR3, the DNA is TGTGCCATCAGTGAGTCCGCAGGGGTTGGAAACACCATATATTTT. The chain is built from TRBV10-3 and TRBJ1-3, with TRBD1 as a possible D gene (6 bases). Germline V gene data show CDR1 as ENHRY and CDR2 as SYGVKD. There are 15 residues in the CDR3. Between the trimmed V and J ends, which lost 0 bases and 3 bases, there was a span of 9 bases.

The gene calls are TRBV5-4 and TRBJ2-5; possibly TRBD2 for D (6 bases). The V end lost 0 bases, the J end lost 5 bases, and 8 bases lay between the germline ends. This CDR3 is built from 13 residues. CDR1 is SGHNT, CDR2 YYREEE, per germline (reference sequence). CDR3 loop: CASSLVAGETQYF. CDR3 DNA: TGTGCCAGCAGCTTGGTGGCGGGGGAGACCCAGTACTTC.

In this sample, this clone turned up once. The chain couples TRBV21-1 to TRBJ1-5; TRBD1 reflects the table's D call only, with no check against the DNA. TRBV21-1 is reported as a pseudogene. The CDR3 extends over 19 amino acids. CDR3 DNA: TGTGCCAGCAGCAAAGGGGTCCTGGGAAGGGGATATAGCAATCAGCCCCAGCATTTT. This translates into CASSKGVLGRGYSNQPQHF.

This chain connects TRBV11-1 to TRBJ2-7; 8 bases are shared with TRBD1. Germline CDR1 and CDR2: SGHAT and FQDESV (reference sequence). J lost 4 bases, V lost 6 bases, and 8 bases had no gene match. The CDR3 sequence is 14 residues long. The CDR3 sequence is CASSSGTGSYEQYF. CDR3 in DNA: TGTGCCAGCAGTTCCGGGACAGGCTCGTACGAGCAGTACTTC.

V and J are TRBV11-2 and TRBJ2-4; 9 bases agree with TRBD2. This CDR3 region has 16 residues. Trimming cost V 0 bases and J 3 bases; bases outside gene matches: 3. The germline V gene has CDR1 SGHAT and CDR2 FQNNGV. DNA for the CDR3: TGTGCCAGCAGCTTAGACTGGACTAGCGTCAAAAACATTCAGTACTTC. This gives the protein CASSLDWTSVKNIQYF.

The DNA of the CDR3 is TGCGCCAGCAGGTCGCTAGCGGGAGGGCCGGTAGATACGCAGTATTTT. It yields the protein CASRSLAGGPVDTQYF. The rearrangement uses TRBV5-1 and TRBJ2-3; TRBD2 matches at 12 bases. This CDR3 has 16 residues. Germline trimming cut 5 bases from V and 5 bases from J; bases unmatched to any gene: 9. Germline V CDR1 and CDR2: SGHRS, YFSETQ.

The chain recombines TRBV6-1 with TRBJ2-7, with a tentative D call TRBD1 (8 bases). Between the trimmed V and J ends, which lost 5 bases and 1 base, there was a span of 15 bases. The CDR3 length is 15 residues. Germline-derived CDR1 and CDR2 are MNHNS and SASEGT. The CDR3 is CASSSLQGGSYEQYF. The CDR3 DNA sequence: TGTGCCAGCAGTTCTCTACAGGGGGGGTCCTACGAGCAGTACTTC.

This chain joins TRBV28 and TRBJ2-3; 8 positions agree with TRBD2. The CDR3 is 15 residues long. Per germline, CDR1 MDHEN and CDR2 SYDVKM. V was clipped by 7 bases and J by 5 bases; unmatched bases: 11. The CDR3 loop reads CASIAGTSAGDTQYF. CDR3 bases: TGTGCCAGCATAGCCGGGACTAGTGCTGGAGATACGCAGTATTTT.